A selection of T cell receptor beta chains follows, all from one sample in a study of CD8+ T cells in alopecia areata. Here immunoSEQ multiplex PCR was the method, and the copy in TCRdb shows in-frame clones only, minus some. The sample records approximately 200,000 clones, 45% to 75% being singletons. The sample here was CD4+ T cells sorted from blood, taken at week 4, from a patient treated with tofacitinib. These receptors all come from a human donor with alopecia areata. The CDR3 runs from the conserved cysteine through the conserved F or W. A D gene is named only where the DNA matches it firmly. Not every row has a clone size; where given, it reads once, few, many or a size class.

cdr3_length: 16
clone_size: -
v_call: TRBV5-4
j_call: TRBJ2-2
d_call: TRBD1
cdr3_aa: CASSLGQGYGTGELFF
cdr3_nt: TGTGCCAGCAGCTTGGGACAGGGGTATGGCACCGGGGAGCTGTTTTTT

cdr3_length: 14
clone_size: -
v_call: TRBV2
j_call: TRBJ2-7
d_call: -
cdr3_aa: CASTGNRAAYEQYF
cdr3_nt: TGTGCCAGCACCGGCAACAGGGCTGCCTACGAGCAGTACTTC

cdr3_length: 14
clone_size: -
v_call: TRBV7-2
j_call: TRBJ1-6
d_call: -
cdr3_aa: CASSPRAGNSPLHF
cdr3_nt: TGTGCCAGCAGCCCCCGGGCGGGGAATTCACCCCTCCACTTT

cdr3_length: 14
clone_size: -
v_call: TRBV4-1
j_call: TRBJ2-3
d_call: -
cdr3_aa: CASKWRGGTDTQYF
cdr3_nt: TGCGCCAGCAAATGGCGGGGTGGCACAGATACGCAGTATTTT

cdr3_length: 17
clone_size: -
v_call: TRBV7-9
j_call: TRBJ2-2
d_call: -
cdr3_aa: CASSLRRRGHFPGELFF
cdr3_nt: TGTGCCAGCAGCCTCAGGAGGAGGGGGCATTTTCCCGGGGAGCTGTTTTTT

cdr3_length: 13
clone_size: -
v_call: TRBV11-2
j_call: TRBJ1-5
d_call: -
cdr3_aa: CASSSYSNQPQHF
cdr3_nt: TGTGCCAGCAGCTCTTATAGCAATCAGCCCCAGCATTTT

cdr3_length: 13
clone_size: -
v_call: TRBV30
j_call: TRBJ1-2
d_call: TRBD1
cdr3_aa: CAFRDRVSDGYTF
cdr3_nt: TGTGCCTTCCGGGACAGGGTCTCCGACGGCTACACCTTC

cdr3_length: 16
clone_size: few
v_call: TRBV5-1
j_call: TRBJ2-1
d_call: TRBD2
cdr3_aa: CASSLTTSGGSNEQFF
cdr3_nt: TGCGCCAGCAGCCTTACAACTAGCGGGGGGAGCAATGAGCAGTTCTTC

cdr3_length: 13
clone_size: -
v_call: TRBV6-1
j_call: TRBJ1-2
d_call: -
cdr3_aa: CASSEGTAYGYTF
cdr3_nt: TGTGCCAGCAGTGAAGGGACTGCCTATGGCTACACCTTC

cdr3_length: 10
clone_size: few
v_call: TRBV20-1
j_call: TRBJ1-2
d_call: -
cdr3_aa: CSASPSGYTF
cdr3_nt: TGCAGTGCCTCGCCGAGCGGCTACACCTTC

cdr3_length: 14
clone_size: -
v_call: TRBV30
j_call: TRBJ1-3
d_call: -
cdr3_aa: CAWSVSVGRNTIYF
cdr3_nt: TGTGCCTGGAGTGTAAGCGTGGGGCGGAACACCATATATTTT

cdr3_length: 15
clone_size: once
v_call: TRBV11-1
j_call: TRBJ1-1
d_call: -
cdr3_aa: CASSPGRHLNTEAFF
cdr3_nt: TGTGCCAGCAGCCCTGGAAGACACCTTAACACTGAAGCTTTCTTT

cdr3_length: 14
clone_size: -
v_call: TRBV27
j_call: TRBJ1-1
d_call: TRBD1
cdr3_aa: CASSNRGENTEAFF
cdr3_nt: TGTGCCAGCAGTAACAGGGGGGAGAACACTGAAGCTTTCTTT

cdr3_length: 17
clone_size: once
v_call: TRBV4-2
j_call: TRBJ1-5
d_call: -
cdr3_aa: CASSQERGRSLNQPQHF
cdr3_nt: TGTGCCAGCAGCCAAGAAAGGGGCCGATCCCTCAATCAGCCCCAGCATTTT

cdr3_length: 13
clone_size: -
v_call: TRBV30
j_call: TRBJ1-1
d_call: -
cdr3_aa: CAWSSVPNTEAFF
cdr3_nt: TGTGCCTGGAGTTCGGTCCCGAACACTGAAGCTTTCTTT

cdr3_length: 16
clone_size: -
v_call: TRBV11-2
j_call: TRBJ2-1
d_call: -
cdr3_aa: CASSPGRRITGNEQFF
cdr3_nt: TGTGCCAGCAGCCCGGGGAGGAGGATTACGGGGAATGAGCAGTTCTTC

cdr3_length: 14
clone_size: -
v_call: TRBV5-1
j_call: TRBJ2-5
d_call: -
cdr3_aa: CASRVSVYQETQYF
cdr3_nt: TGCGCCAGCAGAGTCAGCGTGTACCAAGAGACCCAGTACTTC

cdr3_length: 13
clone_size: few
v_call: TRBV29-1
j_call: TRBJ1-4
d_call: -
cdr3_aa: CSVGTDSPEKLFF
cdr3_nt: TGCAGCGTTGGAACAGATTCCCCCGAAAAACTGTTTTTT

cdr3_length: 14
clone_size: -
v_call: TRBV2
j_call: TRBJ1-1
d_call: -
cdr3_aa: CASRREQGNTEAFF
cdr3_nt: TGTGCCAGCCGAAGAGAGCAAGGGAACACTGAAGCTTTCTTT

cdr3_length: 14
clone_size: -
v_call: TRBV25-1
j_call: TRBJ1-6
d_call: -
cdr3_aa: CASSDPRFNSPLHF
cdr3_nt: TGTGCCAGCAGTGACCCTAGGTTCAATTCACCCCTCCACTTT

cdr3_length: 15
clone_size: -
v_call: TRBV27
j_call: TRBJ1-2
d_call: -
cdr3_aa: CASSPRRTAGYGYTF
cdr3_nt: TGTGCCAGCAGTCCCCGCCGGACGGCTGGCTATGGCTACACCTTC

cdr3_length: 15
clone_size: few
v_call: TRBV6-4
j_call: TRBJ2-1
d_call: TRBD2
cdr3_aa: CASSAGLAAYNEQFF
cdr3_nt: TGTGCCAGCAGTGCGGGACTAGCGGCTTACAATGAGCAGTTCTTC

cdr3_length: 13
clone_size: -
v_call: TRBV29-1
j_call: TRBJ2-7
d_call: TRBD2
cdr3_aa: CSVLLAGVYEQYF
cdr3_nt: TGCAGCGTGCTCCTCGCGGGGGTCTACGAGCAGTACTTC

cdr3_length: 14
clone_size: few
v_call: TRBV4-1
j_call: TRBJ2-3
d_call: -
cdr3_aa: CASSQDAHTDTQYF
cdr3_nt: TGCGCCAGCAGCCAAGATGCCCACACAGATACGCAGTATTTT

cdr3_length: 16
clone_size: -
v_call: TRBV11-2
j_call: TRBJ2-5
d_call: -
cdr3_aa: CASSFEILGERETQYF
cdr3_nt: TGTGCCAGCAGCTTTGAAATCCTAGGGGAGCGGGAGACCCAGTACTTC

cdr3_length: 14
clone_size: -
v_call: TRBV29-1
j_call: TRBJ2-2
d_call: TRBD1
cdr3_aa: CSVAPGGSSGELFF
cdr3_nt: TGCAGCGTTGCGCCAGGGGGATCCTCCGGGGAGCTGTTTTTT

cdr3_length: 11
clone_size: once
v_call: TRBV25-1
j_call: TRBJ2-5
d_call: -
cdr3_aa: CASSESETQYF
cdr3_nt: TGTGCCAGCAGTGAGTCGGAGACCCAGTACTTC

cdr3_length: 15
clone_size: -
v_call: TRBV18
j_call: TRBJ2-5
d_call: -
cdr3_aa: CASSPLAGPRETQYF
cdr3_nt: TGTGCCAGCTCACCACTGGCGGGGCCCAGGGAGACCCAGTACTTC

cdr3_length: 13
clone_size: -
v_call: TRBV29-1
j_call: TRBJ2-7
d_call: -
cdr3_aa: CSVVARRSYEQYF
cdr3_nt: TGCAGCGTTGTCGCACGCCGCTCCTACGAGCAGTACTTC

cdr3_length: 15
clone_size: -
v_call: TRBV5-4
j_call: TRBJ1-6
d_call: TRBD1
cdr3_aa: CASSWMDRPNSPLHF
cdr3_nt: TGTGCCAGCAGCTGGATGGACAGGCCTAATTCACCCCTCCACTTT

cdr3_length: 11
clone_size: few
v_call: TRBV5-1
j_call: TRBJ1-1
d_call: -
cdr3_aa: CASSLEAEAFF
cdr3_nt: TGCGCCAGCAGCTTGGAGGCTGAAGCTTTCTTT

cdr3_length: 11
clone_size: -
v_call: TRBV20-1
j_call: TRBJ1-5
d_call: -
cdr3_aa: CSARKGQPQHF
cdr3_nt: TGCAGTGCTCGCAAAGGGCAGCCCCAGCATTTT

cdr3_length: 16
clone_size: -
v_call: TRBV7-2
j_call: TRBJ1-1
d_call: -
cdr3_aa: CASSPSGIMMNTEAFF
cdr3_nt: TGTGCCAGCAGCCCTTCCGGGATTATGATGAACACTGAAGCTTTCTTT

cdr3_length: 11
clone_size: once
v_call: TRBV2
j_call: TRBJ1-5
d_call: -
cdr3_aa: CASSEEQPQHF
cdr3_nt: TGTGCCAGCAGTGAAGAACAGCCCCAGCATTTT

cdr3_length: 14
clone_size: -
v_call: TRBV2
j_call: TRBJ2-3
d_call: TRBD1
cdr3_aa: CASRPRQGSDTQYF
cdr3_nt: TGTGCCAGCAGACCTCGACAGGGGTCCGATACGCAGTATTTT

cdr3_length: 13
clone_size: -
v_call: TRBV6-4
j_call: TRBJ2-3
d_call: TRBD2
cdr3_aa: CASSGAGADTQYF
cdr3_nt: TGTGCCAGCAGTGGGGCGGGGGCAGATACGCAGTATTTT

cdr3_length: 17
clone_size: few
v_call: TRBV23-1
j_call: TRBJ2-5
d_call: TRBD1
cdr3_aa: CASSQSRGLGQQETQYF
cdr3_nt: TGCGCCAGCAGTCAATCGAGAGGGCTGGGACAGCAAGAGACCCAGTACTTC

cdr3_length: 14
clone_size: -
v_call: TRBV7-9
j_call: TRBJ1-2
d_call: -
cdr3_aa: CASSLVSRIYGYTF
cdr3_nt: TGTGCCAGCAGCTTAGTGTCCCGAATCTATGGCTACACCTTC

cdr3_length: 13
clone_size: -
v_call: TRBV30
j_call: TRBJ2-7
d_call: -
cdr3_aa: CAWMGVGWYEQYF
cdr3_nt: TGTGCCTGGATGGGAGTAGGGTGGTACGAGCAGTACTTC

cdr3_length: 15
clone_size: -
v_call: TRBV9
j_call: TRBJ2-1
d_call: -
cdr3_aa: CASSLLTRGWDEQFF
cdr3_nt: TGTGCCAGCAGCCTCCTTACTCGGGGGTGGGATGAGCAGTTCTTC

cdr3_length: 12
clone_size: -
v_call: TRBV6-6
j_call: TRBJ1-5
d_call: -
cdr3_aa: CASSLWGQPQHF
cdr3_nt: TGTGCCAGCAGCCTCTGGGGACAGCCCCAGCATTTT

cdr3_length: 12
clone_size: few
v_call: TRBV4-1
j_call: TRBJ1-6
d_call: -
cdr3_aa: CASSQGSSPLHF
cdr3_nt: TGCGCCAGCAGCCAGGGTAGTTCACCCCTCCACTTT

cdr3_length: 15
clone_size: -
v_call: TRBV5-1
j_call: TRBJ2-1
d_call: -
cdr3_aa: CASSFTDSGYNEQFF
cdr3_nt: TGCGCCAGCAGCTTCACGGACAGTGGATACAATGAGCAGTTCTTC

cdr3_length: 15
clone_size: -
v_call: TRBV5-6
j_call: TRBJ1-2
d_call: -
cdr3_aa: CASSLEVQGGHGYTF
cdr3_nt: TGTGCCAGCAGCTTGGAAGTTCAGGGAGGTCATGGCTACACCTTC

cdr3_length: 15
clone_size: few
v_call: TRBV2
j_call: TRBJ2-1
d_call: TRBD2
cdr3_aa: CASSPGLAGNNEQFF
cdr3_nt: TGTGCCAGCAGTCCTGGACTAGCGGGAAACAATGAGCAGTTCTTC

cdr3_length: 14
clone_size: -
v_call: TRBV5-1
j_call: TRBJ2-2
d_call: -
cdr3_aa: CASSLRVNTGELFF
cdr3_nt: TGCGCCAGCAGCTTACGGGTTAACACCGGGGAGCTGTTTTTT

cdr3_length: 15
clone_size: once
v_call: TRBV27
j_call: TRBJ2-1
d_call: -
cdr3_aa: CASRLPGLVGGEQFF
cdr3_nt: TGTGCCAGCCGCCTCCCAGGGCTTGTCGGCGGTGAGCAGTTCTTC

cdr3_length: 13
clone_size: -
v_call: TRBV6-1
j_call: TRBJ2-2
d_call: -
cdr3_aa: CASSEFLAGELFF
cdr3_nt: TGTGCCAGCAGTGAGTTCTTGGCCGGGGAGCTGTTTTTT

cdr3_length: 14
clone_size: -
v_call: TRBV5-1
j_call: TRBJ1-5
d_call: -
cdr3_aa: CASSLEMGNQPQHF
cdr3_nt: TGCGCCAGCAGCTTGGAGATGGGGAATCAGCCCCAGCATTTT

cdr3_length: 14
clone_size: -
v_call: TRBV5-1
j_call: TRBJ1-6
d_call: TRBD1
cdr3_aa: CASSLTGGNSPLHF
cdr3_nt: TGCGCCAGCAGCTTGACAGGGGGTAATTCACCCCTCCACTTT

cdr3_length: 15
clone_size: few
v_call: TRBV5-1
j_call: TRBJ2-3
d_call: -
cdr3_aa: CASSLDGRGTDTQYF
cdr3_nt: TGCGCCAGCAGCTTGGACGGCAGGGGCACAGATACGCAGTATTTT

cdr3_length: 14
clone_size: -
v_call: TRBV29-1
j_call: TRBJ2-7
d_call: -
cdr3_aa: CSAVYLGGRPEQYF
cdr3_nt: TGCAGCGCCGTCTACCTAGGGGGGCGCCCCGAGCAGTACTTC

cdr3_length: 15
clone_size: -
v_call: TRBV15
j_call: TRBJ2-7
d_call: TRBD1
cdr3_aa: CATSSDRGVSYEQYF
cdr3_nt: TGTGCCACCAGCAGCGACAGGGGTGTTTCGTACGAGCAGTACTTC

cdr3_length: 16
clone_size: -
v_call: TRBV5-1
j_call: TRBJ1-1
d_call: -
cdr3_aa: CASSLGAGMMNTEAFF
cdr3_nt: TGCGCCAGCAGCTTGGGTGCAGGAATGATGAACACTGAAGCTTTCTTT

cdr3_length: 13
clone_size: -
v_call: TRBV29-1
j_call: TRBJ1-2
d_call: -
cdr3_aa: CSVEVNSYYGYTF
cdr3_nt: TGCAGCGTTGAAGTCAACAGTTACTATGGCTACACCTTC